This T cell receptor (beta chain) was found in a study of shared clonotypes between healthy human individuals. Repertoires were generated with immunoSEQ multiplex PCR, while TCRdb's copy carries only in-frame clones and drops some. Among a few million clones, about 92% were seen once, and the ten largest hold around 0.14%. The CDR3 runs to 15 residues. The germline gives CDR1 MDHEN, CDR2 SYDVKM. Trimming removed 4 bases from V and 1 base from J; junction bases left unmatched: 5. Sequencing used naive CD4+ T cells sorted from blood. Stated subset: CD45RA+ positively selected. This sequence originates from a man younger than 35 in good health. This chain links TRBV28 with TRBJ2-7; TRBD1 matches 9 bases. The CDR3 reads CASSSRDRVSYEQYF. The CDR3 DNA is TGTGCCAGCAGTTCTCGGGACAGGGTATCCTACGAGCAGTACTTC.